Described below is a single TCR beta chain sequence and its context. What it binds is not known. This CDR3 comprises 17 residues. V shed 3 bases, J shed 7 bases, and the junction held 17 bases outside the gene matches. CDR1 and CDR2 (germline): SGHRS, YFSETQ. The data are from a study of post-analysis software for immune sequencing data. Study overall: Relapsing-remitting, secondary progressive and progressive-relapsing forms of multiple sclerosis all featured among disease courses.

Notes on the study in general: Normalized Chao1 diversity was significantly reduced in patients versus controls. In patients, TRBV5-6, TRBV5-1 and TRBV20-1 belonged to roughly 5 TRBV segments found more frequently than in controls.

Unique molecular identifiers tagged the TCR beta cDNA libraries. TCRdb re-analysed the PCR reads in MiXCR, keeping a single row per CDR3 protein. Among about 800,000 distinct CDR3 sequences listed, roughly 27% were seen once. The sample was blood. The receptor was isolated from a girl aged 10 to 17 with multiple sclerosis. The rearrangement links TRBV5-1 to TRBJ2-3, with 7 positions matching TRBD2. In nucleotides, the CDR3 is TGCGCCAGCAGCTCGTATCCGACTGCTAGCGGAATGAATACGCAGTATTTT. Residues: CASSSYPTASGMNTQYF.